This TCR beta chain was identified in a study of early T cells in non-severe SARS-CoV-2 infection. The TCR library protocol attached unique molecular identifiers to the individual cDNA molecules. From the 5' RACE reads, TCRdb called clonotypes with MiXCR, one entry per CDR3 protein. The table has around 64,000 distinct CDR3 sequences, over 9.5% seen once. Germline V lookup: CDR1 SGHAT, CDR2 FQNNGV. The germline V and J ends were trimmed by 8 bases and 9 bases, with 14 bases remaining between them. The CDR3 consists of 12 residues. The gene calls are TRBV11-2 and TRBJ2-1; D may be TRBD2 (6 bases). The sample here was whole blood, taken at baseline. The source is an adult who was a healthcare worker with PCR-confirmed SARS-CoV-2 infection or an uninfected control (not recorded which). The CDR3 sequence is CASGNGRSEQFF. The CDR3 nucleotides read TGTGCCAGCGGGAACGGGAGAAGTGAGCAGTTCTTC. Variable domain in full (rest from reference TRBV11-2 and TRBJ2-1): EAGVAQSPRYKIIEKRQSVAFWCNPISGHATLYWYQQILGQGPKLLIQFQNNGVVDDSQLPKDRFSAERLKGVDSTLKIQPAKLEDSAVYLCASGNGRSEQFFGPGTRLTVL.